Sequencing of this T cell receptor beta chain was carried out in a study of blood T cell repertoires in COVID-19. The overall study: Sites in the United States, Italy and Spain provided acute and convalescent COVID-19 samples. PBMCs, B-cell-depleted T cells, or T cells provided the cDNA or gDNA that made up the material.

Original processing methods: How many nucleated cells were present was estimated from reference gene primer amplification. Using immunoSEQ multiplex PCR, the repertoire was profiled, and TCRdb retains in-frame clones only, with some absent. The V and J calls and clone size are taken from that table; D and trimming were inferred from the DNA. The sample consists of roughly 130,000 clones, around four fifths of them appearing once. Worth noting for this clone: Within the sample, other DNA sequences also encode this same CDR3.

V lost 1 base to trimming and J lost 5 bases, with 8 bases between them. CDR3 length: 13 amino acids. This receptor was obtained from a man aged 60-69 years with active or convalescent COVID-19. The sample comprised peripheral blood. This chain links TRBV12-3 or TRBV12-4 with TRBJ1-1, with a possible D match to TRBD1 (6 bases). CDR3 loop: CASSLDRVTEAFF. The CDR3 DNA reads TGTGCCAGCAGTTTAGACAGGGTGACTGAAGCTTTCTTT.